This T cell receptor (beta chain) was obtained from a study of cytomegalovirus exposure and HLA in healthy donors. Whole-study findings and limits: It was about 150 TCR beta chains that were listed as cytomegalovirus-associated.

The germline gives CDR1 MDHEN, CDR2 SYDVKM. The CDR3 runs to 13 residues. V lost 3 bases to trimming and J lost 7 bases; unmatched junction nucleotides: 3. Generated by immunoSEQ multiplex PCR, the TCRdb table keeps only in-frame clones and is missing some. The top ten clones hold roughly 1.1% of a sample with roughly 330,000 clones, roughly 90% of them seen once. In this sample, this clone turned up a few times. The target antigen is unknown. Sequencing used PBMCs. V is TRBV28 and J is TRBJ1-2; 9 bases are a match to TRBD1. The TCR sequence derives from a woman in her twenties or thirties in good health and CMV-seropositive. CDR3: CASSLGQGRGYTF. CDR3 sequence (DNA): TGTGCCAGCAGTTTGGGACAGGGTCGTGGCTACACCTTC.